Below, one TCR beta chain is given with its context. The target antigen is unknown. These data originate in a study of glioma-infiltrating T cells. Study-wide context: Dexamethasone exposure before glioma surgery was limited to six or fewer days. Study-wide points: Signature shared blood CDR3 motifs were enriched in low-divergence and depleted in high-divergence patients. Above-expected tissue-blood divergence occurred in all gliomas, most in low-grade ones.

CDR3 size: 17 residues. The germline V gene has CDR1 MNHNS and CDR2 SASEGT. The V segment lost 5 bases and the J segment 0 bases; nucleotides outside the gene matches: 10. The iRepertoire nested amplicon-rescue multiplex PCR amplified TCR alpha and beta CDR3s from RNA. Input was roughly 85-450 ng of tissue mRNA or PBMC total RNA. TCRdb re-called the multiplex PCR reads with MiXCR, one entry per CDR3 protein. Altogether around 390,000 distinct CDR3 sequences are present, 41% being singletons, with the ten largest covering 9.5% to 15%. Source material: glioma tissue, nonneoplastic brain tissue, or PBMCs (not recorded which). The chain is built from TRBV6-1 and TRBJ1-3; 7 positions match TRBD1. The receptor's source is a human donor with low-grade glioma or glioblastoma, undergoing nonglioma brain surgery, or in good health (not recorded which). CDR3 sequence (DNA): TGTGCCAGCAGTTCGCTCTCGACAGGGAGCTCTGGAAACACCATATATTTT. Its protein product is CASSSLSTGSSGNTIYF.